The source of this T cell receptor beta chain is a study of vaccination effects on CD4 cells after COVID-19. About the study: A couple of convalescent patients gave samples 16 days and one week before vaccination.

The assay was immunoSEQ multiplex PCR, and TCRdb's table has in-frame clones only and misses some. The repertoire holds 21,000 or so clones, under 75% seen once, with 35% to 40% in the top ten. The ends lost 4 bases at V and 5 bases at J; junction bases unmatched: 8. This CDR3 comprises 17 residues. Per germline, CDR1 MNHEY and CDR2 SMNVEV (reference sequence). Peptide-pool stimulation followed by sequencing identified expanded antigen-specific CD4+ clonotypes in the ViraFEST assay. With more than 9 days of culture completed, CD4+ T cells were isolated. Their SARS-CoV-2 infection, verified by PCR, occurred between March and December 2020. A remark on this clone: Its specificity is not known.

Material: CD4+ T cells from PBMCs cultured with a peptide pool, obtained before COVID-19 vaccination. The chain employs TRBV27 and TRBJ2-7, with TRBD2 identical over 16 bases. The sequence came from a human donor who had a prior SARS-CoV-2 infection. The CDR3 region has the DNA TGTGCCAGCAGTTCCCCGGGACTAGCGGGAGGGCTGAACGAGCAGTACTTC. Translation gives CASSSPGLAGGLNEQYF.